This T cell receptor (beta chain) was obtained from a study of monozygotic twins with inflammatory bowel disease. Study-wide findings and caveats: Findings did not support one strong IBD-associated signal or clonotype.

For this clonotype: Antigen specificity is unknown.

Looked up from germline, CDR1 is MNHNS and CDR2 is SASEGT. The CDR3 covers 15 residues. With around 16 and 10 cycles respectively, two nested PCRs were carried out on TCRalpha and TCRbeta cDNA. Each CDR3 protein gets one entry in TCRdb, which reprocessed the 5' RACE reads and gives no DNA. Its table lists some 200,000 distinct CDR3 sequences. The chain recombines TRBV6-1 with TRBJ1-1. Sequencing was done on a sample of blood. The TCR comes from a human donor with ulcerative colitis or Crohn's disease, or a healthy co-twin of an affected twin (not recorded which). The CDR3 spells CASSHRQPESTEAFF.